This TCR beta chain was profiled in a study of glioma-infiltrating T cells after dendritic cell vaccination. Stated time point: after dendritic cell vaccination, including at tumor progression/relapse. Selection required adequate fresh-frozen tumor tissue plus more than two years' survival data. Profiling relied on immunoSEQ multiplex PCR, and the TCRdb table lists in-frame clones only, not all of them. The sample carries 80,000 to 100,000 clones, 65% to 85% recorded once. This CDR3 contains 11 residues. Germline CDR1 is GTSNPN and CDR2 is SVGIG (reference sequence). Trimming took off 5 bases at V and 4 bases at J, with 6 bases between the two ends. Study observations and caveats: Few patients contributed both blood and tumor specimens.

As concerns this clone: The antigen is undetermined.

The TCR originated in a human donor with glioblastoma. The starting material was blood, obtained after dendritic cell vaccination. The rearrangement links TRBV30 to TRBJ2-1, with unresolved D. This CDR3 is CAWREYNEQFF. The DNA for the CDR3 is TGTGCCTGGCGCGAATACAATGAGCAGTTCTTC.